The clone carrying this T cell receptor (beta chain) was observed at least ten times. What it binds is not known. This specimen belongs to a study of T-cell reconstitution after alpha-beta-depleted transplantation in children. The study's findings and limits: Fresh T-cell production supplied most of the T-cell counts and diversity seen one year after transplant. About two months after transplant, alpha-beta T cells reportedly came from several hundred expanded graft clones.

Preparation of the TCRbeta library involved a method that used unique molecular identifiers. TCRdb re-analysed the PCR reads in MiXCR, keeping a single row per CDR3 protein. The profile shows 550,000 to 800,000 distinct CDR3 sequences, less than 15% of them singletons. CDR3 size: 14 residues. The germline gives CDR1 MNHEY, CDR2 SMNVEV (reference sequence). The V and J ends lost 0 bases and 2 bases respectively, with 7 bases between them. V gene TRBV27 combines with J gene TRBJ1-2; no reliable D call. Source: PBMCs, taken before TCRalphabeta/CD19-depleted stem cell transplant. The origin of this receptor is a girl aged 2 to 10 with congenital amegakaryocytic thrombocytopenia, due to receive a stem cell transplant. CDR3 amino acids: CASSLSPVNYGYTF. CDR3 sequence (DNA): TGTGCCAGCAGTTTATCCCCCGTAAACTATGGCTACACCTTC.